The sequence of this TCR beta chain was determined in a study of cytomegalovirus exposure and HLA in healthy donors. Findings and caveats of the study: In an earlier analysis, most TCR beta V segments were productive about 87% or about 30% of the time. Indistinguishable V segments, including TRBV6-2 and TRBV6-3, were excluded.

Of note for this clone: Its antigen is unidentified.

The donors, nominally healthy at sampling, likely had unrecorded immune exposures. The CDR3 loop spans 15 amino acids. Germline V gene sequence: CDR1 MNHEY, CDR2 SMNVEV (reference sequence). Trimming stripped 5 bases from V and 3 bases from J, with 17 bases between. It was with 60 Vbeta and 13 Jbeta primers that the PCR ran. Repertoires were generated with immunoSEQ multiplex PCR, while TCRdb's copy carries only in-frame clones and drops some. Here the sample spans 90,000 to 100,000 clones, 69% being singletons. This clonotype was sampled from a female donor in good health and CMV-seronegative. Sequencing was performed on PBMCs. The chain carries TRBV27 and TRBJ2-7; possible D gene TRBD1, 5 bases. CDR3 nucleotides: TGTGCCAGCAGTCGAGATCCAGGGCCCTACTACGAGCAGTACTTC. The encoded protein is CASSRDPGPYYEQYF.